This entry lists 4 T cell receptor beta chains sequenced from one sample in a study of T cells after yellow fever vaccination. TCRdb re-analysed the 5' RACE reads in MiXCR, keeping a single row per CDR3 protein. The table records around 310,000 distinct CDR3 sequences, less than 4.5% of them present only once. The source material was PBMCs, sampled on the day of the yellow fever booster vaccination. The receptors here all came from a man younger than 35 who received the YFV17D yellow fever vaccine.

This clonotype was observed many times. The V and J genes are TRBV4-3 and TRBJ1-2, with TRBD1 as a possible D gene (6 bases). CDR1 LGHNA and CDR2 YSLEER come from the germline V gene. This CDR3 region has 13 residues. The V gene lost 6 bases and the J gene lost 8 bases, with 16 bases spanning the gap. CDR3 loop: CASREPGERGYTF. The CDR3, as DNA: TGCGCCAGCAGAGAACCAGGGGAAAGGGGCTACACCTTC.

This clonotype was detected a few times. The V call is TRBV12-3 or TRBV12-4, the J call TRBJ2-5; TRBD1 matches at 8 bases. The CDR3 has 14 amino acids. Trimming cost V 4 bases and J 3 bases; bases outside gene matches: 4. The CDR3 nucleotides read TGTGCCAGCAGTTACCAGGGGGCGAAAGAGACCCAGTACTTC. Translating gives CASSYQGAKETQYF.

The table lists this clonotype with many counts. This rearrangement joins TRBV7-2 to TRBJ1-2; the match to TRBD1 covers 7 bases. The junction had 11 bases not matched to a gene; V was cut back by 5 bases and J by 8 bases. Germline CDR1 SGHTA, CDR2 FQGNSA. The CDR3 contains 14 residues. The CDR3 DNA reads as TGTGCCAGCAGCCCCGGGACAGATGGGGGCGGCTACACCTTC. Amino acids: CASSPGTDGGGYTF.

This clonotype was seen many times. The chain has TRBV10-3 and TRBJ2-3; possibly TRBD2 for D (5 bases). The V and J ends lost 5 bases and 4 bases respectively, with 16 bases between them. Germline V gene sequence: CDR1 ENHRY, CDR2 SYGVKD. CDR3 size: 15 residues. The DNA of the CDR3 is TGTGCCATCAGTTTAATCAGAGGGCGGGCAGATACGCAGTATTTT. This codes for CAISLIRGRADTQYF.